This T cell receptor (beta chain) was sequenced for a study of OX40 agonist ivuxolimab in advanced cancers. For the study at large: In this cohort, patients received ivuxolimab, an agonistic anti-OX40 (CD134) antibody. Patient treatment consisted of intravenous ivuxolimab administration every 2 weeks at 0.01 to 10 mg/kg. Whole-study findings and limits: The expanded peripheral T cells' antigen specificity was not determined.

The ends lost 0 bases at V and 2 bases at J; junction bases unmatched: 5. CDR3 size: 16 residues. Germline V gene sequence: CDR1 SGDLS, CDR2 YYNGEE. In regard to this clone: No antigen is known for it.

Produced via immunoSEQ multiplex PCR; TCRdb's table is partial and in-frame only. The data contain 20,000 to 25,000 clones, more than 75% of them singletons. Exclusion applied to patients with autoimmune disease history or systemic immunosuppression. The specimen was CD4+ or CD8+ T cells sorted from blood, collected in a trial of the OX40 agonist ivuxolimab. This sequence was found in an adult with an advanced solid tumor such as melanoma, head and neck, liver or kidney cancer. The chain has TRBV9 and TRBJ2-1; TRBD1 matches at 7 bases. CDR3 amino acids: CASSVGGGAPYNEQFF. The CDR3 coding sequence is TGTGCCAGCAGCGTAGGAGGGGGCGCCCCCTACAATGAGCAGTTCTTC.